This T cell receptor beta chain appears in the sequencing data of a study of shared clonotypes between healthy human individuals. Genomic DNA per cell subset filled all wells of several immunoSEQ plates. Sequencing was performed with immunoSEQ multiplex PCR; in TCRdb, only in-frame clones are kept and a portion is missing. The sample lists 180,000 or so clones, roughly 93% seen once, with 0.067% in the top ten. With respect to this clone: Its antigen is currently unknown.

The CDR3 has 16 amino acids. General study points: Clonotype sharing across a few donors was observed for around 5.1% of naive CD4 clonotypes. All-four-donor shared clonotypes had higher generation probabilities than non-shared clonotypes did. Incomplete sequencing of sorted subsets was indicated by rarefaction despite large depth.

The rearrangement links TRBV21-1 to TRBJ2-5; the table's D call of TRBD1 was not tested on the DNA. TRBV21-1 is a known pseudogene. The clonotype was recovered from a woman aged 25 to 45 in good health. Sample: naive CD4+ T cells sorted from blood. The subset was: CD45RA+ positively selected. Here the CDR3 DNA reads TGTGCCAGCAGCAAAGAAAAAAAAGGGGGCCAAGAGACCCAGTACTTC. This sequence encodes CASSKEKKGGQETQYF.